This T cell receptor beta chain was captured by sequencing in a study of T-cell memory formation after mild COVID-19. The CDR3 extends over 14 amino acids. Trimming stripped 4 bases from V and 5 bases from J, with 10 bases between. CDR1 is KGHDR, CDR2 SFDVKD, per germline. Using its own MiXCR run on the 5' RACE reads, TCRdb lists one record per CDR3 protein. The table includes 470,000 or so distinct CDR3 sequences, about 18% detected once. The sequencing sample was made of PBMCs or a T cell subset sorted from them (not recorded which). The source is an adult woman who had mild COVID-19 (a few samples of this study predate the infection). Cell type and time point are not known. The J gene is TRBJ1-4, the V gene TRBV24-1; no firm D call. The CDR3 DNA reads as TGTGCCACCAGTGAAAGAGGAGGAAATGAAAAACTGTTTTTT. Residues: CATSERGGNEKLFF.